These 5 T cell receptor beta chains originate from one sample sequenced in a study of T cells after yellow fever vaccination. TCRdb processed the 5' RACE reads anew with MiXCR; each CDR3 protein has one entry. The data contain about 68,000 distinct CDR3 sequences, approximately 7% of them singletons. The sequenced sample was CD8+ T cells sorted from PBMCs, obtained 45 days after the first yellow fever vaccination. These receptors were obtained from a man aged 18-30 years who received the YFV17D yellow fever vaccine.

The CDR3 loop is CASSAFPGANVLTF. The DNA of the CDR3 is TGTGCCAGCAGCGCCTTCCCCGGGGCCAACGTCCTGACTTTC. This chain uses TRBV13 with TRBJ2-6; D remains unclear. This CDR3 region has 14 residues. Trimming cost V 5 bases and J 4 bases, with 9 bases left between them. Germline V gene sequence: CDR1 PRHDT, CDR2 FYEKMQ (reference sequence).

This clonotype was seen a handful of times. V usage is TRBV7-3 and J usage is TRBJ2-5; TRBD2 agrees at 11 bases. The V segment lost 3 bases and the J segment 1 base; nucleotides outside the gene matches: 1. In germline, CDR1 is SGHTA, CDR2 FQGTGA. This CDR3 is 15 amino acids long. The CDR3 bases are TGTGCCAGCAGCTTGACTAGCGGGGCCCAAGAGACCCAGTACTTC. This encodes CASSLTSGAQETQYF.

There are a few counts of this clonotype. The chain has TRBV29-1 and TRBJ2-1; TRBD1 might be the D (6 bases). V was trimmed by 4 bases and J by 4 bases, leaving 20 bases between them. The CDR3 is 16 residues long. CDR1 is SQVTM, CDR2 ANQGSEA, per germline. CDR3 sequence (DNA): TGCAGCGTTGTCCCAGGGGTGGAAGGTATTTACAATGAGCAGTTCTTC. Residues: CSVVPGVEGIYNEQFF.

V usage is TRBV15 and J usage is TRBJ2-7, with a weak D call TRBD2 (5 bases). CDR3 size: 14 residues. Looked up from germline, CDR1 is LNHNV and CDR2 is YYDKDF (reference sequence). Trimming took 0 bases from V and 2 from J, leaving 8 bases between them. CDR3 bases: TGTGCCACCAGCAGAGATCGGAGGCCCTACGAGCAGTACGTC. The encoded protein is CATSRDRRPYEQYV.

This clonotype has ten or more counts. V gene TRBV12-3 or TRBV12-4 combines with J gene TRBJ2-4; maybe TRBD1 (5 bases). This CDR3 is 11 amino acids long. Trimming took off 6 bases at V and 14 bases at J, with 14 bases between the two ends. CDR3 coding DNA: TGTGCCAGCAGCGCCACTGGCAGGGAGTACTTC. Translated: CASSATGREYF.